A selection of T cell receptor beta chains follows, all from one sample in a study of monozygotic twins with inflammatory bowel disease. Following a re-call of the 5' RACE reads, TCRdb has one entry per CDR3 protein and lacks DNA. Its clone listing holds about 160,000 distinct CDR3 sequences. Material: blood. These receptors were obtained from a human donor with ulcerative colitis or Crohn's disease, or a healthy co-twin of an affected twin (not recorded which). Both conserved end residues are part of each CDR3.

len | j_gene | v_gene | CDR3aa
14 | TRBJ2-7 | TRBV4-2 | CASSQPGQAMGQYF
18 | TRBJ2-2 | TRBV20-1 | CSASSGRAFRGGAGELFF
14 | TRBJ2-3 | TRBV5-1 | CASSLDQYTDTQYF
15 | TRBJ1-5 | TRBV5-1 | CASSLAPGGNQPQHF
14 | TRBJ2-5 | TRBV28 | CASLLGGAAETQYF
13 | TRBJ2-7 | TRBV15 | CATSRVRGYEQYF
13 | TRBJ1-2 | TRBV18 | CASSDEGQHGYTF
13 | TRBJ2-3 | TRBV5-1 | CASSSLEETTQYF
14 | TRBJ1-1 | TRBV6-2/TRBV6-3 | CASSYAGVGTEAFF
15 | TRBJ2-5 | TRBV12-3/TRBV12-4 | CASSPGLVQQETQYF
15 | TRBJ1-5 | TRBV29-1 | CSVGGRGDRDQPQHF
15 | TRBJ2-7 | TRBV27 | CASSLNPAWSSEQYF
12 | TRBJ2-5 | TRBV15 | CATSGGLETQYF
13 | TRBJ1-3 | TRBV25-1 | CASRWASGNTIYF
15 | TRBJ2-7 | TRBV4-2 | CASSQDPDRPYEQYF
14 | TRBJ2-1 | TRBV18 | CASSPGQFYNEQFF
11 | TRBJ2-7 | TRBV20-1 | CSARRGSEQYF